This TCR beta chain comes out of a study of cytomegalovirus exposure and HLA in healthy donors. Study information: Tens of millions of unique TCRs, all from HLA-typed donors, were included in an early release of the data. General study points: Accurate prediction of most subjects' HLA-A and HLA-B alleles from TCR beta sequences was reported. Prior analysis indicated that the majority of TCR beta V segments exhibited productivity approximately 87% or approximately 30% of the time. Across donors, sequencing depth was assumed by presence/absence analyses to be roughly uniform.

In germline, CDR1 is MNHEY, CDR2 SMNVEV (reference sequence). J lost 8 bases, V lost 5 bases, and 5 bases had no gene match. This CDR3 is 15 amino acids long. About this clone: Its antigen is unknown.

This PCR relied on a set of 60 Vbeta primers and 13 Jbeta primers. Sequencing was performed with immunoSEQ multiplex PCR; in TCRdb, only in-frame clones are kept and a portion is missing. The sample gives approximately 160,000 clones, around 86% of which show up once; 0.9% to 1% is in the top ten. This TCR was recovered from a girl aged 2-10 years in good health and CMV-seropositive. The sequenced sample consisted of PBMCs. This chain connects TRBV27 to TRBJ2-3; 15 bases match TRBD2. The CDR3 reads CASSRTSGRAGTQYF. CDR3 sequence (DNA): TGTGCCAGCAGTAGGACTAGCGGGAGGGCAGGTACGCAGTATTTT.